The rows below give T cell receptor beta chains drawn from one sample of a study of blood T cell repertoires in COVID-19. Here immunoSEQ multiplex PCR was the method, and the copy in TCRdb shows in-frame clones only, minus some. The sample carries roughly 200,000 clones, about 85% recorded once. Sequencing was performed on peripheral blood. These receptors were obtained from a man aged 60-69 years with active or convalescent COVID-19. Each CDR3 is given with its conserved first and last residue. The D gene is left open where the match is weak. Size values are once, few and many counts, or a class for expanded clones, and some rows have none.

V	J	size	D	DNA	CDR3
TRBV5-1	TRBJ1-2	-	-	TGCGCCAGCAGCTTGGACAGGGCTAGAGACTATGGCTACACCTTC	CASSLDRARDYGYTF
TRBV6-5	TRBJ1-2	-	-	TGTGCCAGCTCCCTGACCCGGACAACCATTTATGGCTACACCTTC	CASSLTRTTIYGYTF
TRBV4-1	TRBJ1-6	-	-	TGCGCCAGCAGCCAAGACGCGGTTCCGGGATCACCCCTCCACTTT	CASSQDAVPGSPLHF
TRBV19	TRBJ1-3	-	TRBD1	TGTGCCAGTCGGACAGGGCCTGGAAACACCATATATTTT	CASRTGPGNTIYF
TRBV2	TRBJ1-5	few	-	TGTGCCAGCAGTGATGGTCAGAATAGCAATCAGCCCCAGCATTTT	CASSDGQNSNQPQHF
TRBV14	TRBJ2-5	-	-	TGTGCCAGCAGCCCCGTGGGGCGGTTGGAGACCCAGTACTTC	CASSPVGRLETQYF
TRBV12-1	TRBJ2-7	once	-	TGTGCCAGCAGCGCGCCCTCGGGAGGGTACTACGAGCAGTACTTC	CASSAPSGGYYEQYF
TRBV11-2	TRBJ1-2	-	-	TGTGCCAGCAGCTCCCTGGGAACAGGTGCTAGCACCTTC	CASSSLGTGASTF
TRBV5-5	TRBJ1-2	-	-	TGTGCCAGCAGTAGTATGAACTATGGCTACACCTTC	CASSSMNYGYTF
TRBV5-1	TRBJ2-3	-	TRBD2	TGCGCCAGCAGCCCTAGCGGGGGGGCCGGAACAGATACGCAGTATTTT	CASSPSGGAGTDTQYF
TRBV15	TRBJ1-6	-	TRBD1	TGTGCCACCGCCCATCGGACAGGCAAATCACCCCTCCACTTT	CATAHRTGKSPLHF
TRBV6-1	TRBJ1-6	-	TRBD1	TGTGCCAGCAGTGAAGCGCAGGGGGCGAATTCACCCCTCCACTTT	CASSEAQGANSPLHF
TRBV6-5	TRBJ1-1	-	-	TGTGCCAGCAGTTACGGGGGCACTCAGAACACTGAAGCTTTCTTT	CASSYGGTQNTEAFF
TRBV11-3	TRBJ1-5	-	TRBD1	TGTGCCAGCAGCGCGACAGGGGCCCTATATAGCAATCAGCCCCAGCATTTT	CASSATGALYSNQPQHF
TRBV9	TRBJ2-7	-	TRBD1	TGTGCCAGCAGTCTTGGACAGGGACCGTGGTGGGAGCAGTACTTC	CASSLGQGPWWEQYF
TRBV2	TRBJ1-5	-	TRBD1	TGTGCCAGCAGTGGGAGGCAAAGGGCAGGGGGCGCGGGTCCCCAGCATTTT	CASSGRQRAGGAGPQHF
TRBV6-5	TRBJ1-1	-	TRBD1	TGTGCCAGCAGTTACTCGACAGGGGTTCGAACTGAAGCTTTCTTT	CASSYSTGVRTEAFF
TRBV12-3/TRBV12-4	TRBJ1-2	-	-	TGTGCCAGCAGCTTCGGTGGGTCTAGCGGCTACACCTTC	CASSFGGSSGYTF
TRBV30	TRBJ1-6	once	TRBD1	TGTGCCTGGAGTGTCTCCGGGACAGGGGGCGGACCCCTCCACTTT	CAWSVSGTGGGPLHF